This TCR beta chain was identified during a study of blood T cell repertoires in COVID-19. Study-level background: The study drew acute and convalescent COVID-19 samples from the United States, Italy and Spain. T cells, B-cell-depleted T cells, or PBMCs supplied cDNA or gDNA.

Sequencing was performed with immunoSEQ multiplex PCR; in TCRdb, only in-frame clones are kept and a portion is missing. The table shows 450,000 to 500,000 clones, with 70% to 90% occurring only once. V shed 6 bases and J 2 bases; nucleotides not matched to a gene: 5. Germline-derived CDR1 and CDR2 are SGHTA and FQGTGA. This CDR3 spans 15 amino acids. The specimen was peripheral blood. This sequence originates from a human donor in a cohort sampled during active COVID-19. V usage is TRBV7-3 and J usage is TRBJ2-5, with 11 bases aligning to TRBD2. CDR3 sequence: CASSLAGGKQETQYF. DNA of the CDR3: TGTGCCAGCAGTCTAGCGGGAGGAAAGCAAGAGACCCAGTACTTC.